The rows below give T cell receptor beta chains drawn from one sample of a study of T cell repertoires in cytomegalovirus infection. TCRdb re-called the reads through MiXCR, storing one row per CDR3 protein. The sample lists more than 200,000 distinct CDR3 sequences, 9.1% seen once, with about 15% in the top ten. Sequenced material: PBMCs. The receptors were gathered from a human donor in good health (CMV status not recorded). Some clones in this sample may be carry-over from other donors' samples. The CDR3 runs from the conserved cysteine through the conserved F or W. Fields, in order: clone size, J gene, D gene, V gene, CDR3 protein, CDR3 DNA. D genes are given only for firm matches. The listing skips clone size in some rows; elsewhere it reads once, few, many or a size class.

clone_size: many
j_call: TRBJ1-5
d_call: TRBD1
v_call: TRBV12-5
cdr3_aa: CASGLEWDRGSQPQHF
cdr3_nt: TGTGCTAGTGGTTTGGAATGGGACAGGGGATCTCAGCCCCAGCATTTT

clone_size: many
j_call: TRBJ1-1
d_call: TRBD1
v_call: TRBV6-2/TRBV6-3
cdr3_aa: CASRVTTGGSGNTEAFF
cdr3_nt: TGTGCCAGCAGGGTTACGACAGGGGGCTCGGGGAACACTGAAGCTTTCTTT

clone_size: many
j_call: TRBJ2-2
d_call: TRBD2
v_call: TRBV12-3/TRBV12-4
cdr3_aa: CASSSTGTTTGELFF
cdr3_nt: TGTGCCAGCAGTTCCACCGGGACTACCACCGGGGAGCTGTTTTTT

clone_size: many
j_call: TRBJ1-2
d_call: NA
v_call: TRBV6-1
cdr3_aa: CASSEGGEVDIPANYGYTF
cdr3_nt: TGTGCCAGCAGTGAAGGGGGGGAAGTTGACATCCCGGCTAACTATGGCTACACCTTC

clone_size: many
j_call: TRBJ1-1
d_call: TRBD1
v_call: TRBV4-2
cdr3_aa: CASSSPTGGIGTEAFF
cdr3_nt: TGTGCCAGCAGCTCCCCGACAGGGGGGATCGGCACTGAAGCTTTCTTT

clone_size: few
j_call: TRBJ2-7
d_call: TRBD1
v_call: TRBV28
cdr3_aa: CASSSPHRDRKYEQYF
cdr3_nt: TGTGCCAGCAGTTCACCGCATCGGGACAGGAAATACGAGCAGTACTTC

clone_size: few
j_call: TRBJ2-7
d_call: TRBD1
v_call: TRBV12-3/TRBV12-4
cdr3_aa: CASSLSGTGNEQYF
cdr3_nt: TGTGCCAGCAGTTTATCTGGGACAGGCAACGAGCAGTACTTC

clone_size: NA
j_call: TRBJ1-6
d_call: TRBD1
v_call: TRBV12-3/TRBV12-4
cdr3_aa: CASRATGQNSPLHF
cdr3_nt: TGTGCCAGCAGGGCAACGGGACAGAATTCACCCCTCCACTTT

clone_size: many
j_call: TRBJ1-1
d_call: NA
v_call: TRBV7-9
cdr3_aa: CASSLVPDRTEAFF
cdr3_nt: TGTGCCAGCAGCTTAGTCCCGGACCGAACTGAAGCTTTCTTT

clone_size: NA
j_call: TRBJ1-2
d_call: NA
v_call: TRBV20-1
cdr3_aa: CSVHGYTF
cdr3_nt: TGCAGTGTCCATGGCTACACCTTC

clone_size: NA
j_call: TRBJ1-1
d_call: NA
v_call: TRBV2
cdr3_aa: CASRLHTGPGTEAFF
cdr3_nt: TGTGCCAGCAGGTTACATACAGGGCCGGGCACTGAAGCTTTCTTT

clone_size: many
j_call: TRBJ2-7
d_call: NA
v_call: TRBV27
cdr3_aa: CASSQKVGEQYF
cdr3_nt: TGTGCCAGCAGCCAGAAAGTGGGCGAGCAGTACTTC

clone_size: many
j_call: TRBJ2-1
d_call: NA
v_call: TRBV28
cdr3_aa: CASSSGTSEQFF
cdr3_nt: TGTGCCAGCAGTTCAGGGACAAGTGAGCAGTTCTTC

clone_size: many
j_call: TRBJ1-5
d_call: NA
v_call: TRBV10-3
cdr3_aa: CAISESGRGNQPQHF
cdr3_nt: TGTGCCATCAGTGAGTCAGGTCGGGGCAATCAGCCCCAGCATTTT

clone_size: once
j_call: TRBJ1-6
d_call: NA
v_call: TRBV11-2
cdr3_aa: CASSLGTQKYSPLHF
cdr3_nt: TGTGCCAGCAGCTTGGGTACACAGAAATATTCACCCCTCCACTTT

clone_size: many
j_call: TRBJ1-3
d_call: NA
v_call: TRBV6-5
cdr3_aa: CASSVGGMSSGNTIYF
cdr3_nt: TGTGCCAGCAGTGTCGGGGGCATGAGCTCTGGAAACACCATATATTTT

clone_size: many
j_call: TRBJ1-1
d_call: NA
v_call: TRBV7-2
cdr3_aa: CASSLVPGTNTEAFF
cdr3_nt: TGTGCCAGCAGCTTAGTACCGGGGACGAACACTGAAGCTTTCTTT

clone_size: many
j_call: TRBJ2-4
d_call: NA
v_call: TRBV7-2
cdr3_aa: CASSSTGFNKNIQYF
cdr3_nt: TGTGCCAGCAGCTCCACCGGGTTCAACAAAAACATTCAGTACTTC

clone_size: many
j_call: TRBJ1-1
d_call: NA
v_call: TRBV12-3/TRBV12-4
cdr3_aa: CASSQATMNTEAFF
cdr3_nt: TGTGCCAGCTCCCAGGCCACTATGAACACTGAAGCTTTCTTT

clone_size: NA
j_call: TRBJ1-4
d_call: NA
v_call: TRBV12-3/TRBV12-4
cdr3_aa: CASSVGPLNEKLFF
cdr3_nt: TGTGCCAGCAGTGTGGGACCCCTTAATGAAAAACTGTTTTTT

clone_size: many
j_call: TRBJ1-5
d_call: NA
v_call: TRBV7-9
cdr3_aa: CASSFGGSQNQPQHF
cdr3_nt: TGTGCCAGCAGCTTTGGTGGCAGTCAAAATCAGCCCCAGCATTTT

clone_size: many
j_call: TRBJ2-6
d_call: NA
v_call: TRBV28
cdr3_aa: CASSPGQAGANVLTF
cdr3_nt: TGTGCCAGCAGTCCAGGCCAGGCTGGGGCCAACGTCCTGACTTTC

clone_size: NA
j_call: TRBJ1-5
d_call: TRBD1
v_call: TRBV20-1
cdr3_aa: CSARDRETGGNQPQHF
cdr3_nt: TGCAGTGCTAGAGATCGAGAGACAGGGGGCAATCAGCCCCAGCATTTT

clone_size: many
j_call: TRBJ2-5
d_call: NA
v_call: TRBV7-2
cdr3_aa: CASSLGSSRETQYF
cdr3_nt: TGTGCCAGCAGCTTAGGCAGTAGCAGGGAGACCCAGTACTTC

clone_size: many
j_call: TRBJ2-4
d_call: TRBD1
v_call: TRBV24-1
cdr3_aa: CATSDTGQGNGIQYF
cdr3_nt: TGTGCCACCAGTGACACGGGACAGGGAAACGGCATTCAGTACTTC

clone_size: many
j_call: TRBJ1-1
d_call: NA
v_call: TRBV6-2/TRBV6-3
cdr3_aa: CASSYRTYGVNTEAFF
cdr3_nt: TGTGCCAGCAGTTACAGGACCTACGGGGTGAACACTGAAGCTTTCTTT

clone_size: many
j_call: TRBJ1-4
d_call: TRBD1
v_call: TRBV12-3/TRBV12-4
cdr3_aa: CASSSGQAGEKLFF
cdr3_nt: TGTGCCAGCAGTTCGGGACAGGCGGGAGAAAAACTGTTTTTT

clone_size: many
j_call: TRBJ1-1
d_call: NA
v_call: TRBV7-2
cdr3_aa: CASSLDGQANTEAFF
cdr3_nt: TGTGCCAGCAGCTTAGACGGGCAGGCTAACACTGAAGCTTTCTTT

clone_size: NA
j_call: TRBJ1-1
d_call: NA
v_call: TRBV30
cdr3_aa: CAWSRRGTEAFF
cdr3_nt: TGTGCCTGGAGTCGTCGGGGCACTGAAGCTTTCTTT

clone_size: few
j_call: TRBJ2-3
d_call: NA
v_call: TRBV7-2
cdr3_aa: CASSLVGGGPADTQYF
cdr3_nt: TGTGCCAGCAGCTTAGTAGGGGGGGGGCCCGCAGATACGCAGTATTTT

clone_size: many
j_call: TRBJ2-7
d_call: NA
v_call: TRBV7-2
cdr3_aa: CASSRPPGTVTYEQYF
cdr3_nt: TGTGCCAGCAGCAGACCCCCCGGGACGGTTACCTACGAGCAGTACTTC

clone_size: many
j_call: TRBJ2-1
d_call: NA
v_call: TRBV12-3/TRBV12-4
cdr3_aa: CASSLGGAEQFF
cdr3_nt: TGTGCCAGCAGTTTAGGTGGGGCTGAGCAGTTCTTC

clone_size: many
j_call: TRBJ2-5
d_call: NA
v_call: TRBV5-1
cdr3_aa: CASSLADSLWGTETQYF
cdr3_nt: TGCGCCAGCAGCTTGGCGGACAGTCTCTGGGGGACAGAGACCCAGTACTTC

clone_size: many
j_call: TRBJ2-5
d_call: NA
v_call: TRBV20-1
cdr3_aa: CSARRTARETQYF
cdr3_nt: TGCAGTGCTAGAAGGACGGCACGGGAAACCCAGTACTTC

clone_size: many
j_call: TRBJ1-1
d_call: TRBD1
v_call: TRBV12-3/TRBV12-4
cdr3_aa: CASRRDRRNTEAFF
cdr3_nt: TGTGCCAGCAGAAGGGACAGACGGAACACTGAAGCTTTCTTT

clone_size: NA
j_call: TRBJ1-1
d_call: TRBD1
v_call: TRBV29-1
cdr3_aa: CSVEEMDRRLGWGTEAFF
cdr3_nt: TGCAGCGTTGAAGAGATGGACAGGCGATTGGGATGGGGCACTGAAGCTTTCTTT

clone_size: many
j_call: TRBJ1-5
d_call: NA
v_call: TRBV29-1
cdr3_aa: CSVAARNQPQHF
cdr3_nt: TGCAGCGTTGCGGCCAGGAACCAGCCCCAGCATTTT

clone_size: many
j_call: TRBJ2-5
d_call: TRBD1
v_call: TRBV14
cdr3_aa: CASSPRQGKETQYF
cdr3_nt: TGTGCCAGCAGCCCCCGACAGGGGAAGGAGACCCAGTACTTC

clone_size: many
j_call: TRBJ1-6
d_call: NA
v_call: TRBV24-1
cdr3_aa: CATKGDYNSPLHF
cdr3_nt: TGTGCCACCAAAGGAGATTATAATTCACCCCTCCACTTT

clone_size: few
j_call: TRBJ1-2
d_call: NA
v_call: TRBV20-1
cdr3_aa: CSARGGVGHKGSGYTF
cdr3_nt: TGCAGTGCTAGAGGGGGAGTGGGACACAAAGGGTCTGGCTACACCTTC

clone_size: many
j_call: TRBJ1-2
d_call: TRBD1
v_call: TRBV7-2
cdr3_aa: CASSLVSSGQGSSGYTF
cdr3_nt: TGTGCCAGCAGCTTAGTCTCCTCGGGACAGGGGTCTTCTGGCTACACCTTC

clone_size: NA
j_call: TRBJ2-1
d_call: NA
v_call: TRBV12-3/TRBV12-4
cdr3_aa: CASGYSKGGYNEQFF
cdr3_nt: TGTGCCAGCGGTTACAGTAAGGGTGGATACAATGAGCAGTTCTTC